This T cell receptor beta chain was captured by sequencing in a study of cytomegalovirus exposure and HLA in healthy donors. This CDR3 has 16 residues. Germline CDR1 and CDR2: SGDLS and YYNGEE. V was pared by 4 bases and J by 0 bases, with 5 bases of the junction left unmatched. A word on this clone: Its antigen is unknown.

The PCR had 60 Vbeta and 13 Jbeta primers. The table came from immunoSEQ multiplex PCR; TCRdb's copy has only in-frame clones and leaves some out. The sample consists of approximately 180,000 clones, 77% of them appearing once. Overall study results and limits: Most TCR beta V segments were productive about 87% or about 30% of the time in an earlier analysis.

The specimen sequenced was PBMCs. The rearrangement uses TRBV9 and TRBJ2-3; 10 bases fit TRBD2. The sequence came from a woman aged 25 to 39 in good health and CMV-seropositive. The CDR3 coding sequence is TGTGCCAGCAGCTGGACTAGCGGACCTAGCACAGATACGCAGTATTTT. The encoded protein is CASSWTSGPSTDTQYF.